A selection of T cell receptor beta chains follows, all from one sample in a study of cytomegalovirus exposure and HLA in healthy donors. The assay was immunoSEQ multiplex PCR, and TCRdb's table has in-frame clones only and misses some. The sample has roughly 100,000 clones, under 80% seen once. The sequencing sample was made of PBMCs. The receptors stem from a woman between 45 and 65 years old in good health and CMV-seropositive. CDR3s include the opening cysteine and the closing phenylalanine or tryptophan. A D gene is named only where the DNA matches it firmly. Expanded clones are given a class, and other clones once, few, many or no size at all.

D gene | J gene | clone size | V gene | CDR3 protein | CDR3 DNA
TRBD2 | TRBJ2-5 | NA | TRBV5-1 | CASSFGGTIQETQYF | TGCGCCAGCAGCTTCGGGGGGACTATTCAAGAGACCCAGTACTTC
TRBD2 | TRBJ2-7 | NA | TRBV7-2 | CASSLGGGVSEQYF | TGTGCCAGCAGCTTAGGGGGGGGTGTAAGTGAGCAGTACTTC
TRBD2 | TRBJ2-2 | NA | TRBV5-1 | CASSRTLAGVNTGELFF | TGCGCCAGCAGCCGGACACTAGCGGGAGTAAACACCGGGGAGCTGTTTTTT
NA | TRBJ2-3 | NA | TRBV19 | CASSIGDTQYF | TGTGCCAGTAGTATCGGAGATACGCAGTATTTT
NA | TRBJ2-5 | NA | TRBV5-4 | CASRLRDLQETQYF | TGTGCCAGCAGACTTCGGGACTTACAAGAGACCCAGTACTTC
NA | TRBJ1-2 | NA | TRBV6-5 | CASSYSGGARGYTF | TGTGCCAGCAGTTACTCGGGGGGGGCGAGAGGCTACACCTTC
TRBD2 | TRBJ2-5 | NA | TRBV11-2 | CASSLFAGRVETQYF | TGTGCCAGCAGCTTATTCGCAGGGAGGGTAGAGACCCAGTACTTC
TRBD1 | TRBJ2-2 | NA | TRBV12-5 | CASGGDRVTRELFF | TGTGCTAGTGGGGGGGACAGGGTGACCCGGGAGCTGTTTTTT
TRBD2 | TRBJ2-7 | NA | TRBV6-5 | CASSSGGAFWQYF | TGTGCCAGCAGTTCGGGGGGTGCCTTCTGGCAGTACTTC
NA | TRBJ1-1 | NA | TRBV2 | CASSNMGSYTEAFF | TGTGCCAGCAGTAATATGGGGAGTTACACTGAAGCTTTCTTT
TRBD1 | TRBJ2-1 | NA | TRBV7-9 | CASTSGTGAYNEQFF | TGTGCCAGCACCTCCGGGACAGGGGCTTACAATGAGCAGTTCTTC
TRBD1 | TRBJ2-2 | once | TRBV5-4 | CASSLIFGTGNTGELFF | TGTGCCAGCAGCTTGATCTTTGGGACAGGGAACACCGGGGAGCTGTTTTTT
NA | TRBJ1-1 | NA | TRBV18 | CASSLGQGVFGTEAFF | TGTGCCAGCTCACTGGGGCAGGGCGTCTTTGGCACTGAAGCTTTCTTT
NA | TRBJ1-1 | NA | TRBV7-8 | CASRERRDGGPSDTEAFF | TGTGCCAGCAGAGAGAGGAGGGACGGAGGACCCAGCGACACTGAAGCTTTCTTT
NA | TRBJ2-3 | NA | TRBV7-3 | CASSLRGGTDTQYF | TGTGCCAGCAGCTTAAGGGGGGGCACAGATACGCAGTATTTT
NA | TRBJ1-6 | NA | TRBV28 | CASEPSSYNSPLHF | TGTGCCAGCGAGCCGAGCTCCTATAATTCACCCCTCCACTTT
TRBD1 | TRBJ2-7 | NA | TRBV11-2 | CASSPGQGREQYF | TGTGCCAGCAGCCCGGGACAGGGTAGGGAGCAGTACTTC
TRBD1 | TRBJ2-7 | NA | TRBV5-1 | CASSFGTGEQYF | TGCGCCAGCAGCTTCGGGACAGGCGAGCAGTACTTC
NA | TRBJ1-1 | NA | TRBV9 | CASSGYRGESTEAFF | TGTGCCAGCAGCGGATACCGGGGGGAAAGTACTGAAGCTTTCTTT
TRBD1 | TRBJ1-5 | NA | TRBV5-6 | CASSSTGTGGYSNQPQHF | TGTGCCAGCAGCTCTACCGGGACAGGGGGATATAGCAATCAGCCCCAGCATTTT
NA | TRBJ1-1 | NA | TRBV6-5 | CASSYTGLSTEAFF | TGTGCCAGCAGTTATACAGGGCTGAGCACTGAAGCTTTCTTT
NA | TRBJ1-3 | NA | TRBV4-2 | CASSQESLRGSTIYF | TGTGCCAGCAGCCAAGAATCACTGCGGGGGAGCACCATATATTTT
TRBD1 | TRBJ1-6 | once | TRBV30 | CAWSPPGQGMPPLHF | TGTGCCTGGAGTCCGCCGGGACAGGGGATGCCACCCCTCCACTTT
TRBD1 | TRBJ1-2 | NA | TRBV6-6 | CASSRRGDRDNYGYTF | TGTGCCAGCAGCCGCAGGGGGGACAGGGACAACTATGGCTACACCTTC
NA | TRBJ2-5 | NA | TRBV7-9 | CASENEGETQYF | TGTGCCAGCGAGAACGAGGGAGAGACCCAGTACTTC
TRBD1 | TRBJ1-2 | once | TRBV13 | CASSWSGTGYGYTF | TGTGCCAGCAGCTGGTCCGGGACAGGCTATGGCTACACCTTC
NA | TRBJ1-3 | NA | TRBV5-4 | CASSLDTSSGNTIYF | TGTGCCAGCAGCTTGGACACCAGCTCTGGAAACACCATATATTTT
TRBD2 | TRBJ2-7 | NA | TRBV15 | CATSRGLASGGREQYF | TGTGCCACCAGCAGAGGACTGGCTAGCGGGGGGCGCGAGCAGTACTTC
NA | TRBJ1-1 | NA | TRBV5-1 | CASSLAQTNTEAFF | TGCGCCAGCAGCTTGGCACAAACGAACACTGAAGCTTTCTTT
TRBD1 | TRBJ1-2 | NA | TRBV9 | CASSLTGVRYGYTF | TGTGCCAGCAGCTTGACAGGGGTCCGCTATGGCTACACCTTC
NA | TRBJ2-7 | NA | TRBV25-1 | CASSELGSGSSYEQYF | TGTGCCAGCAGTGAATTGGGGAGCGGTAGCTCCTACGAGCAGTACTTC
NA | TRBJ1-4 | few | TRBV2 | CASSANTANEKLFF | TGTGCCAGCAGCGCAAATACGGCTAATGAAAAACTGTTTTTT
TRBD1 | TRBJ1-4 | NA | TRBV28 | CASSFGTVEKLFF | TGTGCCAGCAGCTTCGGGACAGTGGAAAAACTGTTTTTT
NA | TRBJ1-5 | NA | TRBV7-2 | CASSLTYSNQPQHF | TGTGCCAGCAGCTTGACATATAGCAATCAGCCCCAGCATTTT
NA | TRBJ2-3 | once | TRBV6-5 | CASSYVGAGTDTQYF | TGTGCCAGCAGTTACGTGGGGGCGGGCACAGATACGCAGTATTTT
TRBD1 | TRBJ1-2 | NA | TRBV2 | CASRTGVNYGYTF | TGTGCCAGCAGGACAGGGGTTAACTATGGCTACACCTTC
NA | TRBJ2-7 | few | TRBV5-1 | CASRPDPTGPSSYEQYF | TGCGCCAGCAGACCTGATCCGACAGGCCCCAGCTCCTACGAGCAGTACTTC
TRBD2 | TRBJ2-1 | NA | TRBV30 | CAWSPLAVRYNEQFF | TGTGCCTGGAGTCCACTAGCGGTACGTTACAATGAGCAGTTCTTC
NA | TRBJ1-4 | NA | TRBV25-1 | CASSAGIQREKLFF | TGTGCCAGCAGTGCCGGGATTCAAAGAGAAAAACTGTTTTTT
TRBD1 | TRBJ2-4 | NA | TRBV7-9 | CASSLRGTGLYRNIQYF | TGTGCCAGCAGCTTGAGGGGGACAGGGCTATATCGAAACATTCAGTACTTC
TRBD1 | TRBJ2-2 | NA | TRBV2 | CASSEGMTGGNTGELFF | TGTGCCAGCAGTGAAGGAATGACAGGGGGGAACACCGGGGAGCTGTTTTTT
NA | TRBJ1-2 | NA | TRBV2 | CASSLLREQLYGYTF | TGTGCCAGCAGTTTACTCAGGGAACAACTATATGGCTACACCTTC
NA | TRBJ2-6 | NA | TRBV30 | CAGTQGPGANVLTF | TGTGCCGGGACCCAGGGGCCTGGGGCCAACGTCCTGACTTTC
NA | TRBJ2-3 | NA | TRBV9 | CASSPGDTSQAADTQYF | TGTGCCAGCAGCCCCGGAGATACCTCTCAAGCGGCAGATACGCAGTATTTT
TRBD1 | TRBJ1-2 | few | TRBV5-1 | CASSALNPGTGNGYTF | TGCGCCAGCAGCGCCTTAAACCCGGGGACAGGGAATGGCTACACCTTC
NA | TRBJ1-5 | NA | TRBV19 | CASTIGVAGRSNQPQHF | TGTGCCAGTACCATAGGGGTTGCAGGGCGAAGCAATCAGCCCCAGCATTTT
NA | TRBJ1-1 | NA | TRBV5-1 | CASSLAGGRMNTEAFF | TGCGCCAGCAGCTTGGCCGGGGGGAGGATGAACACTGAAGCTTTCTTT
TRBD1 | TRBJ1-2 | NA | TRBV28 | CASSPGGNYGYTF | TGTGCCAGCAGTCCAGGGGGGAACTATGGCTACACCTTC
TRBD1 | TRBJ2-7 | NA | TRBV11-2 | CASSHRTGELSYEQYF | TGTGCCAGCAGCCACCGGACAGGGGAACTCTCCTACGAGCAGTACTTC
NA | TRBJ2-5 | NA | TRBV30 | CAWSGSGVQETQYF | TGTGCCTGGAGTGGGAGCGGAGTACAAGAGACCCAGTACTTC
NA | TRBJ1-5 | NA | TRBV18 | CASSQYSNQPQHF | TGTGCCAGCTCTCAGTATAGCAATCAGCCCCAGCATTTT
NA | TRBJ1-1 | few | TRBV6-5 | CASSLQGSTEAFF | TGTGCCAGCAGTTTACAGGGTTCCACTGAAGCTTTCTTT
TRBD1 | TRBJ2-2 | once | TRBV19 | CASSMRTGRNTGELFF | TGTGCCAGTAGTATGAGGACAGGGCGGAACACCGGGGAGCTGTTTTTT